This T cell receptor (beta chain) was sequenced in a study of blood T cell repertoires in COVID-19 (TCRdb year 2020). For context, the study as a whole: Collaborator samples came from the United States, Italy and Spain and covered acute and convalescent phases of COVID-19. Where HLA class I and class II types were available, the types were taken from metadata supplied by the sample provider, not from assay-based typing. The material from the prospective study consisted of cDNA or gDNA derived from T cells, B-cell-depleted T cells, or PBMCs. The repertoires were made available in a free public database intended to serve as a resource for research on the immune response to SARS-CoV-2. Subjects who had been exposed to COVID-19, were actively infected with it, or had recovered from it provided the deeply sampled blood TCRbeta repertoires that made up the dataset. The sample metadata nearly always contained a de-identified subject ID, COVID-19 status, age in years and sex. The samples were drawn from two sources: the first 160 participants of the ongoing ImmuneRACE study, and over 1,000 subjects contributed by 6 global collaborators.

On this clone itself: Its specific antigen is unknown. No qualities accompany the bases; no much larger clone lies one base away.

The collaborating institutions used their own protocols to collect whole blood in K2EDTA tubes. For TCRbeta analysis, collaborators shipped samples in one of three forms: frozen whole blood, isolated PBMCs, or DNA extracted from either of those sample types. Between the V and J ends, shortened by 6 bases and 2 bases respectively, the junction contains 13 bases. There are 15 amino acids in the CDR3, from cysteine to phenylalanine inclusive. Only CDR3 DNA is held: 45 bases, read in frame from base 1. From a lookup of the germline V gene, CDR1 and CDR2 are KGHSH and LQKENI. TCRbeta CDR3 regions were amplified from genomic DNA by means of the immunoSEQ Assay, a bias-controlled multiplex PCR. Per the authors' processing: Within the assay, amplification of reference gene primers was used to estimate how many nucleated cells each sample contained. Sequence reads were collapsed and filtered to measure the absolute abundance of every unique TCRbeta CDR3 rearrangement. For each sample, productive Simpson clonality was calculated as the square root of Simpson's diversity index over productive rearrangements. TCRdb carries this immuneACCESS record with in-frame sequences only. Its versions omit some clonotypes, under half of them owing to an unresolved V gene in the studies checked, with the rest unexplained. V and J calls and clone size are given by that table; D and trimming were obtained from the DNA. The sample table records around 180,000 clones; around 67% of these occur just once. Clones ranked in the top ten supply 2.5% to 3% of the sample.

Broader findings and caveats from the paper: The quantity of clinical and demographic metadata differed by source and by participant and was supplied without curation.

The clonotype comes from a woman older than 75 with acute or convalescent COVID-19. The chain employs TRBV18 and TRBJ2-2; tentative D gene TRBD2, with 5 bases matching. Input material: peripheral blood. The base sequence is TGTGCCAGCTCCGGAAGCGGACGAAACACCGGGGAGCTGTTTTTT. It codes for CASSGSGRNTGELFF.